This TCR beta chain was recorded in a study of shared clonotypes between healthy human individuals. Study-level findings and limits: Deeper or shallower sequencing was expected to change how clonotypes are shared among donors. With a handful of donors compared, roughly 5% of naive CD4 clonotypes were shared.

Germline V gene data show CDR1 as SGHAT and CDR2 as FQNNGV. Trimming stripped 3 bases from V and 0 bases from J, with 16 bases between. CDR3 size: 17 residues. A word on this clone: Its specificity is not known.

Those who donated, Caucasian adults without exception, all lived in Nashville, Tennessee. On sorted subsets, replicate PCRs used approximately 190 ng DNA, or approximately 33,000 T cell genomes. The protocol was immunoSEQ multiplex PCR, while the TCRdb copy is restricted to in-frame clones and leaves out a portion. The data contain around 2,000,000 clones, 85% to 95% of them singletons. The sequence came from a young man in good health. The chain has TRBV11-2 and TRBJ2-3, with TRBD1 as a possible D gene (5 bases). What was sequenced was naive CD4+ T cells sorted from blood. The subset here: CD45RA+ positively selected. CDR3 amino acids: CASSFGATAKSTDTQYF. The DNA of the CDR3 is TGTGCCAGCAGCTTTGGGGCGACGGCTAAGAGCACAGATACGCAGTATTTT.